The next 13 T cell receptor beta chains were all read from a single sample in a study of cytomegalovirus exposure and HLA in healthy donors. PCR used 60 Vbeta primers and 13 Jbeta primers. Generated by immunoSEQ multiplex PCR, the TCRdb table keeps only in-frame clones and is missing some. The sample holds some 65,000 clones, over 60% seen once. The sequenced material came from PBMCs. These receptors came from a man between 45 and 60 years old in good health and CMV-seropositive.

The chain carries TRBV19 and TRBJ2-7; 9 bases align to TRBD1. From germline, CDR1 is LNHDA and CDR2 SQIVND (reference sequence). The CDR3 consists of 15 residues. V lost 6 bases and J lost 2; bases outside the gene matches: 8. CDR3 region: CASSPGQGGTYEQYF. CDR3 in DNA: TGTGCCAGTAGCCCGGGACAGGGAGGGACCTACGAGCAGTACTTC.

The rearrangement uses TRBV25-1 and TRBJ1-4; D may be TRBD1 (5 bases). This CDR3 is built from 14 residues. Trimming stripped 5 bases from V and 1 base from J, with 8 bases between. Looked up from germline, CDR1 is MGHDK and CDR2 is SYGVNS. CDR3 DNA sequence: TGTGCCAGCAGTAGACAGAGAACTAATGAAAAACTGTTTTTT. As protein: CASSRQRTNEKLFF.

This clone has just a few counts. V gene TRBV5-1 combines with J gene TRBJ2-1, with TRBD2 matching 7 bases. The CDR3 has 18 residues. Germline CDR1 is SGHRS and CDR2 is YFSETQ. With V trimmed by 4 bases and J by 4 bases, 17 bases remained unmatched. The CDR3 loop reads CASSPRWGKRGDYNEQFF. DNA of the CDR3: TGCGCCAGCAGCCCTCGCTGGGGTAAGCGGGGCGATTACAATGAGCAGTTCTTC.

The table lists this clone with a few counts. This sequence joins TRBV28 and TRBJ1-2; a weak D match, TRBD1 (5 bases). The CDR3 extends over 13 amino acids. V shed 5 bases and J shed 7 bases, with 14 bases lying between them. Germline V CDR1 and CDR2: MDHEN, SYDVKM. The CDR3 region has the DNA TGTGCCAGCAGTACCGACAGTCTCGGTGGCTACACCTTC. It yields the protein CASSTDSLGGYTF.

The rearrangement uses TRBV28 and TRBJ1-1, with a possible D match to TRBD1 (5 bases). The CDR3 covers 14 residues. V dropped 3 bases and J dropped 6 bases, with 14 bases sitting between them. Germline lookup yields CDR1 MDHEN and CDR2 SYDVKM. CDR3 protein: CASSLLDSGAEAFF. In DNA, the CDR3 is TGTGCCAGCAGTTTGTTGGACTCGGGGGCTGAAGCTTTCTTT.

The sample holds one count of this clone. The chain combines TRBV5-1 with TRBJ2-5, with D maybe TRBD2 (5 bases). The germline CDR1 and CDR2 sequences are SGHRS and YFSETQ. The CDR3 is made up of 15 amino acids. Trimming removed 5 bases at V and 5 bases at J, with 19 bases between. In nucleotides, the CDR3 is TGCGCCAGCAGTGAGGCTGGTTCCGGGGAGGAGACCCAGTACTTC. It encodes CASSEAGSGEETQYF. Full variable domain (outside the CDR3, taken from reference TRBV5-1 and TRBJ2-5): KAGVTQTPRYLIKTRGQQVTLSCSPISGHRSVSWYQQTPGQGLQFLFEYFSETQRNKGNFPGRFSGRQFSNSRSEMNVSTLELGDSALYLCASSEAGSGEETQYFGPGTRLLVL.

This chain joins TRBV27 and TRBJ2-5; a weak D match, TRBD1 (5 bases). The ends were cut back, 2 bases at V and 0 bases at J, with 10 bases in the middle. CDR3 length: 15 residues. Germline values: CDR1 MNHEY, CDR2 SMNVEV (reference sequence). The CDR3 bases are TGTGCCAGCAGTTTAAGAAGGGGATACCAAGAGACCCAGTACTTC. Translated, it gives CASSLRRGYQETQYF.

The CDR3 DNA reads TGTGCCAGCAGGGCCGGGACCGGGGGAGGATACGAGCAGTACTTC. Translation: CASRAGTGGGYEQYF. V is TRBV7-8 and J is TRBJ2-7; perhaps TRBD2 as D (6 bases). The CDR3 runs to 15 residues. In germline, CDR1 is SGHVS, CDR2 FQNEAQ. Deletions cut 6 bases from V and 4 bases from J, with 19 bases between.

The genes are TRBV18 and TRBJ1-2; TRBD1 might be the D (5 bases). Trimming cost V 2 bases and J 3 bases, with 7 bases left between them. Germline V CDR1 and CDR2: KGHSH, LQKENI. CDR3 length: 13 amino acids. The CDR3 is CASSPGADYGYTF. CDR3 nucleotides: TGTGCCAGCTCACCAGGGGCAGACTATGGCTACACCTTC. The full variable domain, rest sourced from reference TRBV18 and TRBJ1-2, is NAGVMQNPRHLVRRRGQEARLRCSPMKGHSHVYWYRQLPEEGLKFMVYLQKENIIDESGMPKERFSAEFPKEGPSILRIQQVVRGDSAAYFCASSPGADYGYTFGSGTRLTVV.

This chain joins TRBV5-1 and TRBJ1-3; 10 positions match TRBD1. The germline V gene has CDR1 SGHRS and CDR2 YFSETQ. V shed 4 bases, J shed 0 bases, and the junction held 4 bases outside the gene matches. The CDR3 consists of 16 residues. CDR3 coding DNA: TGCGCCAGCAGCCCCCGGACAGGGGGCTCTGGAAACACCATATATTTT. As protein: CASSPRTGGSGNTIYF. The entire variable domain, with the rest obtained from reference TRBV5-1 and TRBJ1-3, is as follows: KAGVTQTPRYLIKTRGQQVTLSCSPISGHRSVSWYQQTPGQGLQFLFEYFSETQRNKGNFPGRFSGRQFSNSRSEMNVSTLELGDSALYLCASSPRTGGSGNTIYFGEGSWLTVV.

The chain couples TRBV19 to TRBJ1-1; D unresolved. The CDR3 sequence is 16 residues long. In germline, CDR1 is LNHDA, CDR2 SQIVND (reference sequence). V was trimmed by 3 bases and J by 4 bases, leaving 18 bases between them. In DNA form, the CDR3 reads TGTGCCAGTAGTATCGGTCCGGGAAGGAGTGGCACTGAAGCTTTCTTT. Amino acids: CASSIGPGRSGTEAFF.

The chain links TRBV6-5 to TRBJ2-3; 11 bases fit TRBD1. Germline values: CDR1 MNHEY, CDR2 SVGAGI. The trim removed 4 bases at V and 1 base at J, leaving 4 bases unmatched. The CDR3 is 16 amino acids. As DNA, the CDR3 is TGTGCCAGCAGTTCCCGGACAGGGGGCGGCACAGATACGCAGTATTTT. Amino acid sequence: CASSSRTGGGTDTQYF.

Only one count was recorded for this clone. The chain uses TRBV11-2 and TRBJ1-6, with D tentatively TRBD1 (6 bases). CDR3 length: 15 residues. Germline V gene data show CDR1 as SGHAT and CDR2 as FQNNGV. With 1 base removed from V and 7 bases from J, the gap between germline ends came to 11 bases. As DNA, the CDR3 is TGTGCCAGCAGCTTAGCCAGGGGACCCAATTCACCCCTCCACTTT. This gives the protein CASSLARGPNSPLHF.